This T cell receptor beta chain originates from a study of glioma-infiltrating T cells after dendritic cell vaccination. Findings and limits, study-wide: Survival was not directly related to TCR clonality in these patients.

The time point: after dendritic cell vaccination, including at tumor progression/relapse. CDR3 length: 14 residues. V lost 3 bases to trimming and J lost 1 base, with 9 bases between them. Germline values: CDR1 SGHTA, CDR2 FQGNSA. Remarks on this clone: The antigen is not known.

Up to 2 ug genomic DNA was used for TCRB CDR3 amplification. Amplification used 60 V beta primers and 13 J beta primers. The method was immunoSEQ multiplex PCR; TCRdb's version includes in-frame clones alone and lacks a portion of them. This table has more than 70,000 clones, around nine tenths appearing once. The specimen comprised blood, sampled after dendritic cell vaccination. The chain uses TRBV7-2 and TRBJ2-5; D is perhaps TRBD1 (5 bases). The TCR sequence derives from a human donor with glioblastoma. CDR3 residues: CASSLAGSQETQYF. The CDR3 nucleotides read TGTGCCAGCAGCTTGGCAGGGTCCCAAGAGACCCAGTACTTC.